This entry lists 14 T cell receptor beta chains sequenced from one sample in a study of blood T cell repertoires in COVID-19. Sequenced by immunoSEQ multiplex PCR; TCRdb stores in-frame clones only, minus some. The sample carries about 150,000 clones, about 80% recorded once. Specimen: PBMCs or T cells enriched from blood (not recorded which). The receptors were gathered from a middle-aged man who had recovered from COVID-19.

V is TRBV4-3 and J is TRBJ1-3; D gene uncertain. CDR1 and CDR2 from the germline V gene are LGHNA and YSLEER. This CDR3 is 16 amino acids long. Between the trimmed V and J ends, which lost 0 bases and 0 bases, there was a span of 9 bases. CDR3: CASSQERLISGNTIYF. The CDR3 nucleotides are TGCGCCAGCAGCCAAGAGAGGCTGATCTCTGGAAACACCATATATTTT.

This CDR3 reads CASSLEFDRGKAFF. CDR3 sequence (DNA): TGTGCCAGCAGCTTGGAGTTCGACAGGGGGAAAGCTTTCTTT. The rearrangement joins TRBV5-4 to TRBJ1-1, with TRBD1 matching 9 bases. V shed 0 bases, J shed 9 bases, and the junction held 6 bases outside the gene matches. Germline V gene data show CDR1 as SGHNT and CDR2 as YYREEE (reference sequence). This CDR3 is built from 14 residues.

The V gene is TRBV6-6, the J gene TRBJ2-5; D possibly corresponds to TRBD1 (6 bases). The CDR3 extends over 13 amino acids. Germline CDR1 reads MNHNY; CDR2 reads SVGAGI (reference sequence). V was cut by 2 bases and J by 5 bases, with 9 bases left in between. The CDR3 sequence is CASSYGGRETQYF. In nucleotides, the CDR3 is TGTGCCAGCAGTTACGGGGGCCGGGAGACCCAGTACTTC.

The chain recombines TRBV5-8 with TRBJ1-2, with 7 bases that match TRBD1. The junction had 11 bases not matched to a gene; V was cut back by 4 bases and J by 5 bases. This CDR3 has 15 residues. CDR1 is SGHTS, CDR2 YDEGEE, per germline. The CDR3 sequence is CASSPRDSRSYGYTF. The CDR3 bases are TGTGCCAGCAGCCCACGGGACAGCCGCTCTTATGGCTACACCTTC. Full variable domain (rest looked up from reference TRBV5-8 and TRBJ1-2): EAGVTQSPTHLIKTRGQQATLRCSPISGHTSVYWYQQALGLGLQFLLWYDEGEERNRGNFPPRFSGRQFPNYSSELNVNALELEDSALYLCASSPRDSRSYGYTFGSGTRLTVV.

The V and J genes are TRBV15 and TRBJ1-4; no reliable D call. CDR1 and CDR2 (germline): LNHNV, YYDKDF (reference sequence). The length of the CDR3 is 16 residues. The V end lost 4 bases, the J end lost 0 bases, and 12 bases lay between the germline ends. CDR3 bases: TGTGCCACCAGCACGAACCCCGCGGCAACTAATGAAAAACTGTTTTTT. It codes for CATSTNPAATNEKLFF. Drawing the rest from reference TRBV15 and TRBJ1-4, the complete variable domain is DAMVIQNPRYQVTQFGKPVTLSCSQTLNHNVMYWYQQKSSQAPKLLFHYYDKDFNNEADTPDNFQSRRPNTSFCFLDIRSPGLGDTAMYLCATSTNPAATNEKLFFGSGTQLSVL.

This clone was seen a single time. This chain links TRBV9 with TRBJ2-7; 8 nucleotides align to TRBD1. CDR1 and CDR2 from the germline V gene are SGDLS and YYNGEE. The CDR3 consists of 17 residues. V lost 0 bases to trimming and J lost 5 bases; unmatched junction nucleotides: 13. The DNA for the CDR3 is TGTGCCAGCAGCGTAGCTACGTCTGGGGACAGGTCGGACGAGCAGTACTTC. Protein product: CASSVATSGDRSDEQYF.

J is TRBJ1-1 and V is TRBV5-1, with no clear D. CDR1 is SGHRS, CDR2 YFSETQ, per germline. The V end was cut by 0 bases, the J end by 2 bases, with 17 bases between. CDR3 length: 17 residues. The CDR3 region has the DNA TGCGCCAGCAGCTTGGTCGGCACCTCAACTAAAAACACTGAAGCTTTCTTT. It yields the protein CASSLVGTSTKNTEAFF.

V gene TRBV7-9 combines with J gene TRBJ1-4; D possibly corresponds to TRBD1 (5 bases). The germline V gene has CDR1 SEHNR and CDR2 FQNEAQ (reference sequence). The V and J ends lost 1 base and 3 bases respectively, with 15 bases between them. CDR3 length: 17 residues. The CDR3 spells CASSLVRGWESNEKLFF. The CDR3, as DNA: TGTGCCAGCAGCTTAGTGCGGGGGTGGGAATCTAATGAAAAACTGTTTTTT.

The chain couples TRBV7-9 to TRBJ1-3, with D possibly TRBD1 on 6 matching bases. Germline-derived CDR1 and CDR2 are SEHNR and FQNEAQ (reference sequence). This CDR3 region has 17 residues. V lost 5 bases to trimming and J lost 0 bases, with 17 bases between them. CDR3 nucleotides: TGTGCCAGCAGCCCCCCCCTGGACAGCTCCTCTGGAAACACCATATATTTT. Translation gives CASSPPLDSSSGNTIYF.

V gene TRBV6-5 combines with J gene TRBJ1-2; D may be TRBD1 (6 bases). The CDR3 length is 15 residues. From germline, CDR1 is MNHEY and CDR2 SVGAGI. The V end lost 2 bases, the J end lost 6 bases, and 16 bases lay between the germline ends. For the CDR3, the DNA is TGTGCCAGCAGTTACGGGGAGGGGAGGGGGGATGGCTACACCTTC. Translation gives CASSYGEGRGDGYTF.

V usage is TRBV5-8 and J usage is TRBJ1-2; TRBD1 aligns across 7 bases. CDR3 length: 17 residues. The junction had 12 bases not matched to a gene; V was cut back by 4 bases and J by 0 bases. The V gene's germline CDR1 is SGHTS and CDR2 YDEGEE. The CDR3 DNA sequence: TGTGCCAGCAGCGTTAGACAGGGCACTCCTCCTAACTATGGCTACACCTTC. This translates into CASSVRQGTPPNYGYTF.

The V and J genes are TRBV19 and TRBJ1-6, with 11 bases identical to TRBD1. Germline CDR1 reads LNHDA; CDR2 reads SQIVND (reference sequence). The length of the CDR3 is 15 residues. V lost 7 bases to trimming and J lost 5 bases; unmatched junction nucleotides: 4. CDR3 region: CASNPDRGHNSPLHF. As DNA, the CDR3 is TGTGCCAGTAACCCGGACAGGGGGCATAATTCACCCCTCCACTTT.

V and J are TRBV7-6 and TRBJ2-7, with TRBD2 matching 8 bases. The CDR3 runs 12 residues. The V gene's germline CDR1 is SGHVS and CDR2 FNYEAQ. V shed 5 bases, J shed 5 bases, and the junction held 2 bases outside the gene matches. As DNA, the CDR3 is TGTGCCAGCAGCCTCGGGGGGGACGAGCAGTACTTC. Residues: CASSLGGDEQYF.

The rearrangement uses TRBV5-1 and TRBJ2-5; 10 nucleotides line up with TRBD2. V gave up 6 bases and J gave up 1 base; unmatched junction bases: 12. Germline CDR1 is SGHRS and CDR2 is YFSETQ. The CDR3 sequence is 17 residues long. The chain's CDR3 is CASNPGLAGASQETQYF. Written as DNA, the CDR3 is TGCGCCAGCAACCCTGGGCTAGCGGGGGCCTCCCAAGAGACCCAGTACTTC.